This TCR beta chain was captured in a study of blood T cell repertoires in COVID-19. Assay: immunoSEQ multiplex PCR; the TCRdb copy retains only in-frame clones and omits some. This table has 360,000 or so clones, roughly 90% appearing once. Participant reports of clinical history set cohort assignment. Participants in the exposed group had met a COVID-19 case in the 2 weeks before joining the study. The CDR3 loop spans 15 amino acids. Unmatched junction bases numbered 8, after V lost 0 bases and J lost 7 bases. Germline CDR1 reads SGHNT; CDR2 reads YYREEE (reference sequence). This receptor was taken from a woman aged 25 to 39 who had been exposed to COVID-19. The chain couples TRBV5-4 to TRBJ1-1; 8 bases are shared with TRBD1. The specimen sequenced was PBMCs or T cells enriched from blood (not recorded which). This CDR3 is CASSLDPGGVDEAFF. CDR3 bases: TGTGCCAGCAGCTTGGACCCAGGGGGCGTCGATGAAGCTTTCTTT.